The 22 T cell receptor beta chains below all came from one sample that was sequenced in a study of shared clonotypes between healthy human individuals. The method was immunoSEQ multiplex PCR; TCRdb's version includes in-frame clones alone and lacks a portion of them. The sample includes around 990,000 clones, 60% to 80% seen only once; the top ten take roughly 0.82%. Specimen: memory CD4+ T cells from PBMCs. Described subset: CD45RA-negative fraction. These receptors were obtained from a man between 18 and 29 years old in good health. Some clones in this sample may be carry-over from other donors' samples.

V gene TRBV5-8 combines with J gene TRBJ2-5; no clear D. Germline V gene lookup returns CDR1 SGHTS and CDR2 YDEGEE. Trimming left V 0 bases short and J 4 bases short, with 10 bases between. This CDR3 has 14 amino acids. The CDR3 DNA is TGTGCCAGCAGCTTGGGTTACCCCCGAGAGACCCAGTACTTC. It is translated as CASSLGYPRETQYF.

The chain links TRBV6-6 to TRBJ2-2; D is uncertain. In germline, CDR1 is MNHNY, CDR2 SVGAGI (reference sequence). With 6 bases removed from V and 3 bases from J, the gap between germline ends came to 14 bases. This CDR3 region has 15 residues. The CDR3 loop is CASSPVGVHTGELFF. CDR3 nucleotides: TGTGCCAGCAGCCCGGTTGGGGTTCACACCGGGGAGCTGTTTTTT.

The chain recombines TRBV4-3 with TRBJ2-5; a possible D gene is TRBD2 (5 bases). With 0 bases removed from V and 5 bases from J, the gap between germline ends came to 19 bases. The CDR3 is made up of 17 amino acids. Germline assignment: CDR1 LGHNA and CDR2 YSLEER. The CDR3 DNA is TGCGCCAGCAGCCAAGATATGGGTGGACGACGAGGGGAGACCCAGTACTTC. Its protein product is CASSQDMGGRRGETQYF.

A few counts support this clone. CDR3 nucleotide sequence: TGTGCCAGTAGCACCGGGACTAGCTTCCACGAGCAGTACTTC. It codes for CASSTGTSFHEQYF. The chain couples TRBV19 to TRBJ2-7; the match to TRBD2 covers 9 bases. With 6 bases clipped from V and 5 bases from J, the junction kept 8 bases outside the gene matches. There are 14 residues in the CDR3. The germline gives CDR1 LNHDA, CDR2 SQIVND (reference sequence).

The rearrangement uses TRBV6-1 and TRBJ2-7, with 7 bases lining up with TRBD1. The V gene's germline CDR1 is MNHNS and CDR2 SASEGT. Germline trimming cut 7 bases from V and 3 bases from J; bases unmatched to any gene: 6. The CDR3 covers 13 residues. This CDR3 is CASTRGGGYEQYF. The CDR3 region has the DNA TGTGCCAGCACAAGAGGGGGCGGCTACGAGCAGTACTTC.

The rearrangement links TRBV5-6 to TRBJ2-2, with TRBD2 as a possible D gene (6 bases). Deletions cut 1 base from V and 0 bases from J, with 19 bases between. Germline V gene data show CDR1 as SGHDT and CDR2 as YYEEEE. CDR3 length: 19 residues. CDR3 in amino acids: CASSLLFSRGGANTGELFF. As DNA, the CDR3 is TGTGCCAGCAGCTTGTTATTTTCGAGGGGAGGTGCGAACACCGGGGAGCTGTTTTTT.

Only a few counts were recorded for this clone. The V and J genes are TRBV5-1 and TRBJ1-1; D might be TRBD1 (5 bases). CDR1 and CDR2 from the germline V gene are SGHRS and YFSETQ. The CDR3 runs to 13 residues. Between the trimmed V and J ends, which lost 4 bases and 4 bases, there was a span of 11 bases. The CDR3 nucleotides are TGCGCCAGCAGCGTCAGGGAGGGCACTGAAGCTTTCTTT. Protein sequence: CASSVREGTEAFF. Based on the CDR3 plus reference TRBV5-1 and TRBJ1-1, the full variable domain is KAGVTQTPRYLIKTRGQQVTLSCSPISGHRSVSWYQQTPGQGLQFLFEYFSETQRNKGNFPGRFSGRQFSNSRSEMNVSTLELGDSALYLCASSVREGTEAFFGQGTRLTVV.

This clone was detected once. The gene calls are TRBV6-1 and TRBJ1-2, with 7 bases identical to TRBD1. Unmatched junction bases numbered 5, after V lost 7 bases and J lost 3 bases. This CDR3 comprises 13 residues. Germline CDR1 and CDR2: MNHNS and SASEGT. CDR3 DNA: TGTGCCAGCACACAGGGGCCTGACTATGGCTACACCTTC. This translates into CASTQGPDYGYTF.

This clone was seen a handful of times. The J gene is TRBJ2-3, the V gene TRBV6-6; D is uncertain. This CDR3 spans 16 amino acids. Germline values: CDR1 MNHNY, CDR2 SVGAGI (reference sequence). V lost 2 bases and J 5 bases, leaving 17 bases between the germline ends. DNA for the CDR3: TGTGCCAGCAGTTACCTTGACGCGAGGCAAGGAGATACGCAGTATTTT. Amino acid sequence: CASSYLDARQGDTQYF.

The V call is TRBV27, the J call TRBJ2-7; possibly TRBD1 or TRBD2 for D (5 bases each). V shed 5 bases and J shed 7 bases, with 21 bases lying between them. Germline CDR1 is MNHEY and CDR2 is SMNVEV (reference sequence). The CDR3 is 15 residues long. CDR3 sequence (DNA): TGTGCCAGCAGTCAGACTTGGGGGACCCTCGAAGAGCAGTACTTC. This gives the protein CASSQTWGTLEEQYF.

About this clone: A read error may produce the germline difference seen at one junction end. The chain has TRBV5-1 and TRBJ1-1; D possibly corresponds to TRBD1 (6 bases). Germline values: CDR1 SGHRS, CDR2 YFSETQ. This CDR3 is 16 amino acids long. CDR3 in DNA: TGCGCCACCAGCAGAGGGAACCAGGGGTCGAACACTGAAGCTTTCTTT. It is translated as CATSRGNQGSNTEAFF.

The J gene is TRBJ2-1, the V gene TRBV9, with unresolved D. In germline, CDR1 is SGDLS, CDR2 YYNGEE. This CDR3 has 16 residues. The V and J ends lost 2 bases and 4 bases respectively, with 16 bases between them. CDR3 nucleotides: TGTGCCAGCAGCGTCGGAACAGCGATAAATTACAATGAGCAGTTCTTC. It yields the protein CASSVGTAINYNEQFF. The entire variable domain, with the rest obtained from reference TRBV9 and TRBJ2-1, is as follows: DSGVTQTPKHLITATGQRVTLRCSPRSGDLSVYWYQQSLDQGLQFLIQYYNGEERAKGNILERFSAQQFPDLHSELNLSSLELGDSALYFCASSVGTAINYNEQFFGPGTRLTVL.

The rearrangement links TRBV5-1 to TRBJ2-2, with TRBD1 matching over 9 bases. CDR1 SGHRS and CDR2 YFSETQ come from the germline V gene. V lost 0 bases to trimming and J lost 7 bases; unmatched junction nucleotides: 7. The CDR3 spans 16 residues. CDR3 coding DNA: TGCGCCAGCAGCTTGGACAGGGGGCTTAGTGTCGGGGAGCTGTTTTTT. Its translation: CASSLDRGLSVGELFF.

The CDR3 loop is CASSLTGGDEKLFF. CDR3 nucleotide sequence: TGTGCCAGCAGCTTGACAGGGGGTGATGAAAAACTGTTTTTT. V gene TRBV5-6 combines with J gene TRBJ1-4, with 8 bases matching TRBD1. Germline CDR1 is SGHDT and CDR2 is YYEEEE. V shed 1 base, J shed 6 bases, and the junction held 2 bases outside the gene matches. The CDR3 contains 14 residues.

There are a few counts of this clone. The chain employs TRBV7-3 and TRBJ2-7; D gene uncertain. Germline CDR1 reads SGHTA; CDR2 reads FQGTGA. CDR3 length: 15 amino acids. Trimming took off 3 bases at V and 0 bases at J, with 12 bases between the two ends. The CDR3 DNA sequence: TGTGCCAGCAGCTTTGGCGGACCGAACTCCTACGAGCAGTACTTC. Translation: CASSFGGPNSYEQYF.

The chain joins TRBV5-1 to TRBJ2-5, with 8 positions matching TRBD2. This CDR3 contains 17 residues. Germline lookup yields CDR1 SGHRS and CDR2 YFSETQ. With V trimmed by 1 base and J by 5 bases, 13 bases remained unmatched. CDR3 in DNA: TGCGCCAGCAGCTTGACCGGGACTAGGGGGGCTGGTGAGACCCAGTACTTC. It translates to CASSLTGTRGAGETQYF.

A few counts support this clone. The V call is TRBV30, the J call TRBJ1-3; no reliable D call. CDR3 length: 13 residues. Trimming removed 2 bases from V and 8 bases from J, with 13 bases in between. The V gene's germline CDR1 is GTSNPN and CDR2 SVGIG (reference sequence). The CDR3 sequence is CAWSLQAADTIYF. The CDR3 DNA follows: TGTGCCTGGAGTTTGCAGGCGGCAGACACCATATATTTT.

This CDR3 reads CASSLPGTSGWATNEKLFF. In DNA form, the CDR3 reads TGTGCCAGCAGTTTGCCCGGGACGTCAGGGTGGGCAACTAATGAAAAACTGTTTTTT. The chain has TRBV28 and TRBJ1-4; D possibly corresponds to TRBD1 (5 bases). The CDR3 spans 19 residues. Germline CDR1 is MDHEN and CDR2 is SYDVKM. The V end lost 3 bases, the J end lost 0 bases, and 20 bases lay between the germline ends.

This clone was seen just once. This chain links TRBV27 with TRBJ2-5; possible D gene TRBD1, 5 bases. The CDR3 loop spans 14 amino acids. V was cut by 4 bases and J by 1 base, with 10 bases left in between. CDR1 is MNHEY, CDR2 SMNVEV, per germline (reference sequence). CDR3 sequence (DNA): TGTGCCAGCAGTTACGGCAGGGCCCAAGAGACCCAGTACTTC. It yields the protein CASSYGRAQETQYF.

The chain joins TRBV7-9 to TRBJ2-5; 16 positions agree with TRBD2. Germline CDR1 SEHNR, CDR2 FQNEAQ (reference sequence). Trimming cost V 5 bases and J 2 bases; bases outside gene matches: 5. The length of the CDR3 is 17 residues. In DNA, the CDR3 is TGTGCCAGCAGCGGGACTAGCGGGAGGGCCTCTCAAGAGACCCAGTACTTC. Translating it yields CASSGTSGRASQETQYF.

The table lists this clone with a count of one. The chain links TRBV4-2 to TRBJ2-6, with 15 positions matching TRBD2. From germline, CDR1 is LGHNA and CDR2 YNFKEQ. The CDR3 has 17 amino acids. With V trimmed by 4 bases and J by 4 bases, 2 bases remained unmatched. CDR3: CASSPGLAGGGANVLTF. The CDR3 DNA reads TGTGCCAGCAGCCCGGGACTAGCGGGAGGAGGGGCCAACGTCCTGACTTTC.

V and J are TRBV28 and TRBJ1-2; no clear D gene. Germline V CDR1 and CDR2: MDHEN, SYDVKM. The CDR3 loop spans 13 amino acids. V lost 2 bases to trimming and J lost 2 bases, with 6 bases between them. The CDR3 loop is CASSLAVNYGYTF. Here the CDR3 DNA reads TGTGCCAGCAGTTTAGCGGTGAACTATGGCTACACCTTC.